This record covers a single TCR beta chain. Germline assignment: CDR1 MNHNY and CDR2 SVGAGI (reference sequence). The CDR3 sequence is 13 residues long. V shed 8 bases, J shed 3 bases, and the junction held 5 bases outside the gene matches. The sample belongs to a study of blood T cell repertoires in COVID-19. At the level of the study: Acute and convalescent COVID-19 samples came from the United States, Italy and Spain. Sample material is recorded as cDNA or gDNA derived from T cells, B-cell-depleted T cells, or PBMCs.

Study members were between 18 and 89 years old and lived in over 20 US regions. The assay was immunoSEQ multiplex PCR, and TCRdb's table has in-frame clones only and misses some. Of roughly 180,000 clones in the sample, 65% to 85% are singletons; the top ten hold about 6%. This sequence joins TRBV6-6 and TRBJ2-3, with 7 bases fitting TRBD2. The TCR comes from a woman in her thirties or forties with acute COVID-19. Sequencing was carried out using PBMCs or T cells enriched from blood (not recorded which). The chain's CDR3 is CASGRVGTDTQYF. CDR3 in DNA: TGTGCCAGCGGGAGGGTGGGGACAGATACGCAGTATTTT.